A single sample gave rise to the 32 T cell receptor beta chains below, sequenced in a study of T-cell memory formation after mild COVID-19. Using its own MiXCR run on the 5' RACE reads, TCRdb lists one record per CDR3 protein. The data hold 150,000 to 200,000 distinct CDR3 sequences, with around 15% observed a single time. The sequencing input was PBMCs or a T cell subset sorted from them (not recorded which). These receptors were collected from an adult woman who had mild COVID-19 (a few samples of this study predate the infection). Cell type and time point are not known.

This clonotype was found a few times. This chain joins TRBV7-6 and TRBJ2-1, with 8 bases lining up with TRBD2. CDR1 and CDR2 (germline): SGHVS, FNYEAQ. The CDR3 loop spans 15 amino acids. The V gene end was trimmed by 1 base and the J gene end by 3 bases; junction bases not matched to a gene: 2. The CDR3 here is CASSLGGGLYNEQFF. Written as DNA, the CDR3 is TGTGCCAGCAGCTTAGGCGGGGGGCTCTACAATGAGCAGTTCTTC. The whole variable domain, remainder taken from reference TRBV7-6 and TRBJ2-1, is GAGVSQSPRYKVTKRGQDVALRCDPISGHVSLYWYRQALGQGPEFLTYFNYEAQQDKSGLPNDRFSAERPEGSISTLTIQRTEQRDSAMYRCASSLGGGLYNEQFFGPGTRLTVL.

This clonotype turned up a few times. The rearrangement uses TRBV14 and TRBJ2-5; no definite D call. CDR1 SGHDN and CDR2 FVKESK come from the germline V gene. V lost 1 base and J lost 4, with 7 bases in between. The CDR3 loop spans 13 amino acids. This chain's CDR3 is CASSQGKGETQYF. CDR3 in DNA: TGTGCCAGCAGCCAAGGAAAGGGAGAGACCCAGTACTTC.

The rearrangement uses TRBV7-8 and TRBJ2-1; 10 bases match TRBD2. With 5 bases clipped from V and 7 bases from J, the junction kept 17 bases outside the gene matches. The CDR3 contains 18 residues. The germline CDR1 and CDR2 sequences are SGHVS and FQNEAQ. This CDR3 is CASSPLRLLAGARNEQFF. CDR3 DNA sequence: TGTGCCAGCAGCCCGCTACGACTCCTAGCGGGAGCGAGGAATGAGCAGTTCTTC.

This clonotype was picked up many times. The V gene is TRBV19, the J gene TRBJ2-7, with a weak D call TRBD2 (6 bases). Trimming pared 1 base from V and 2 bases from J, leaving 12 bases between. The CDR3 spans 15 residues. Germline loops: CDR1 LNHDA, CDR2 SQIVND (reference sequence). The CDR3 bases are TGTGCCAGTAGTATAGGTTCGGCGGGAACCTACGAGCAGTACTTC. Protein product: CASSIGSAGTYEQYF. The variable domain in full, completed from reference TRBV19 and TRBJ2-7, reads DGGITQSPKYLFRKEGQNVTLSCEQNLNHDAMYWYRQDPGQGLRLIYYSQIVNDFQKGDIAEGYSVSREKKESFPLTVTSAQKNPTAFYLCASSIGSAGTYEQYFGPGTRLTVT.

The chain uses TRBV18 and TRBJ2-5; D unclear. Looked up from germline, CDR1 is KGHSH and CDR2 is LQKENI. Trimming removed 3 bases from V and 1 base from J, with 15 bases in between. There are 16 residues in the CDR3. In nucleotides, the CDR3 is TGTGCCAGCTCACCGTCATACGGACGGACCCAAGAGACCCAGTACTTC. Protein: CASSPSYGRTQETQYF.

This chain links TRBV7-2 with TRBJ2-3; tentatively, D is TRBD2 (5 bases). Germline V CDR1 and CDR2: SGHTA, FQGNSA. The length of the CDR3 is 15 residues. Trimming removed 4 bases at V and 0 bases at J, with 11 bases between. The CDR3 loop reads CASSSISASTDTQYF. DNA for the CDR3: TGTGCCAGCAGCTCGATTAGCGCGAGCACAGATACGCAGTATTTT.

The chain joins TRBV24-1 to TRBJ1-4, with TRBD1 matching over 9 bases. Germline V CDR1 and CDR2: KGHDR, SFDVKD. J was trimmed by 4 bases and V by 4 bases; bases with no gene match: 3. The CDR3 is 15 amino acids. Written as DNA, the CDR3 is TGTGCCACCAGTGAGCAGACAGGGGGTAATGAAAAACTGTTTTTT. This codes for CATSEQTGGNEKLFF.

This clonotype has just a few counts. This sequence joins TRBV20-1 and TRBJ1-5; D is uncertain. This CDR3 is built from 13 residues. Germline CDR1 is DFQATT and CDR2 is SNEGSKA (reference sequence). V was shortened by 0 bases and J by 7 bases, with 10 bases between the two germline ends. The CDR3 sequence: CSAREGVGQPQHF. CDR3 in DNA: TGCAGTGCTAGAGAAGGAGTAGGGCAGCCCCAGCATTTT.

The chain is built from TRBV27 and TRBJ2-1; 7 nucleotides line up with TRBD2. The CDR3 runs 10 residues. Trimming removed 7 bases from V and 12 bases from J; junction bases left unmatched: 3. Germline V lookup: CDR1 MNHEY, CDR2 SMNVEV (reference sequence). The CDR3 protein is CASTPGGQFF. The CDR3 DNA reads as TGTGCCAGCACCCCGGGGGGGCAGTTCTTC.

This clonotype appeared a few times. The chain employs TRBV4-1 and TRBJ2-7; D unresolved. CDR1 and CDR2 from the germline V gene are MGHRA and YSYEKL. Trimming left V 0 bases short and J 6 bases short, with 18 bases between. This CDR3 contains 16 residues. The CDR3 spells CASSQEEKRSFSEQYF. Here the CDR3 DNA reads TGCGCCAGCAGCCAAGAGGAGAAGAGGTCTTTTAGCGAGCAGTACTTC.

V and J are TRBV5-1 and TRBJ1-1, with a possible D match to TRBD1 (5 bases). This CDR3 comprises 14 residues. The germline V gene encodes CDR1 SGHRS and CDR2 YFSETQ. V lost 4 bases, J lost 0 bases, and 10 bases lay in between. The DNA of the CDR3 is TGCGCCAGCAGCAAAGGGGACTTGAACACTGAAGCTTTCTTT. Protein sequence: CASSKGDLNTEAFF.

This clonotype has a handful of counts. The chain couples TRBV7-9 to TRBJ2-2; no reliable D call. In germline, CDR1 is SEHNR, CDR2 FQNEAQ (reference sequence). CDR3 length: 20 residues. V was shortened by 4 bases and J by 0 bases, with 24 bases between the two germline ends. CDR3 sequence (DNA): TGTGCCAGCAGCTCTTTTTCGCAACACCGGGTTGTCGCGAACACCGGGGAGCTGTTTTTT. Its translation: CASSSFSQHRVVANTGELFF.

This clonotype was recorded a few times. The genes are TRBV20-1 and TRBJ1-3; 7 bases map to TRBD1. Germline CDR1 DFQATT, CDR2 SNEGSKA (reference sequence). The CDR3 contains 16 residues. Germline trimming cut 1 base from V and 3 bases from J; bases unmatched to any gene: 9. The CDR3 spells CSARVWTGVLGNTIYF. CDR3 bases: TGCAGTGCTAGAGTTTGGACAGGAGTTCTTGGAAACACCATATATTTT.

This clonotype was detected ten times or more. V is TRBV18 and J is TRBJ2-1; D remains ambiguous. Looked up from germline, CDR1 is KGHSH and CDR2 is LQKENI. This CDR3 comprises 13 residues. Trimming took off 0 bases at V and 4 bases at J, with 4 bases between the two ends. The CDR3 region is CASSPPSYNEQFF. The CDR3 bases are TGTGCCAGCTCACCACCCTCGTACAATGAGCAGTTCTTC.

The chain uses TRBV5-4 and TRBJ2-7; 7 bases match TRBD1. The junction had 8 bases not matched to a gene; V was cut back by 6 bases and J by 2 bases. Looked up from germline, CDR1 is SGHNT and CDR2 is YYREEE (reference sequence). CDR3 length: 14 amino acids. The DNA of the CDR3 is TGTGCCAGCACCCTTGGGACAGACACCTACGAGCAGTACTTC. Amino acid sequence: CASTLGTDTYEQYF.

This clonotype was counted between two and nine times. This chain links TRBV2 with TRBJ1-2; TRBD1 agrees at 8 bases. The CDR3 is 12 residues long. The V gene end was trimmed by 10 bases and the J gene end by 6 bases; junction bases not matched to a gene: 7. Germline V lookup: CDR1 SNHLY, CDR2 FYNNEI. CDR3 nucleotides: TGTGCCACCCGGACAGGGCCGGATGGCTACACCTTC. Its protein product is CATRTGPDGYTF.

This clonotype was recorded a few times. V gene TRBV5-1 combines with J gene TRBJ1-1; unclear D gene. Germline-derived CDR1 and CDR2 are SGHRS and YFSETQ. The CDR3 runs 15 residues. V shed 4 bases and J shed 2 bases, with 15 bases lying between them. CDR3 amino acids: CASSQEGRGNTEAFF. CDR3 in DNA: TGCGCCAGCAGCCAGGAAGGGCGGGGAAACACTGAAGCTTTCTTT.

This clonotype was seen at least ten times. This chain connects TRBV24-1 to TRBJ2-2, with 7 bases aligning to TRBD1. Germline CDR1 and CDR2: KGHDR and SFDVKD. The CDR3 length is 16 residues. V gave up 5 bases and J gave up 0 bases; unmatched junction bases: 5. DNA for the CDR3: TGTGCCACCAGTGTCCCACAGGGGTCGAACACCGGGGAGCTGTTTTTT. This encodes CATSVPQGSNTGELFF.

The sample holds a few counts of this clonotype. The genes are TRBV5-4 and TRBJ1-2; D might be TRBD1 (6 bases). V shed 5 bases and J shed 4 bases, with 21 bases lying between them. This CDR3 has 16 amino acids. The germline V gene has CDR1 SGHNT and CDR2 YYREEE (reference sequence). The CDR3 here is CASSRTALGGRYGYTF. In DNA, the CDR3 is TGTGCCAGCAGTCGGACAGCTCTAGGAGGTCGCTATGGCTACACCTTC.

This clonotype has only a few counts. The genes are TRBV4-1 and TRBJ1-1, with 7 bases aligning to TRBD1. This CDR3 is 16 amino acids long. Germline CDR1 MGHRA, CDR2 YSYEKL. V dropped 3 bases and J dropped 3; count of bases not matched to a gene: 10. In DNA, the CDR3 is TGCGCCAGCAGCCATGTACCGGGACAGAGGGACACTGAAGCTTTCTTT. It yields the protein CASSHVPGQRDTEAFF.

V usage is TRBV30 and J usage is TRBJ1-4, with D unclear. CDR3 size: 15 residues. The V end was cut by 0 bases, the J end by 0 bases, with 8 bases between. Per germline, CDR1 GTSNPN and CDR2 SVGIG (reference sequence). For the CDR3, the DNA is TGTGCCTGGAGTGTAAAAGGTGCAACTAATGAAAAACTGTTTTTT. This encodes CAWSVKGATNEKLFF.

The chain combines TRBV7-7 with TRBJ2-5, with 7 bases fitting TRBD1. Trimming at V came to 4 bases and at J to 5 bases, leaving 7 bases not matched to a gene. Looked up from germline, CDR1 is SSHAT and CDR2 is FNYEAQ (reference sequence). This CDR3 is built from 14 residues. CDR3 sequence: CASSYTGERETQYF. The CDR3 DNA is TGTGCCAGCAGCTATACAGGGGAAAGGGAGACCCAGTACTTC.

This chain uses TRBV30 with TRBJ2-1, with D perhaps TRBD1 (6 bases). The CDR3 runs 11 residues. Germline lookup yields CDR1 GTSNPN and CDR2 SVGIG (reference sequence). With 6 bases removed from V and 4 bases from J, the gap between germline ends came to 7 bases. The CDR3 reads CACTGYNEQFF. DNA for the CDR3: TGTGCCTGCACAGGGTACAATGAGCAGTTCTTC.

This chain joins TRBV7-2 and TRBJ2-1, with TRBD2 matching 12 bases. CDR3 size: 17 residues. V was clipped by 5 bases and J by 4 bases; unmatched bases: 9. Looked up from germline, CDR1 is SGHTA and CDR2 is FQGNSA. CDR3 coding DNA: TGTGCCAGCAGCCCAACCTGGACTAGCGGGGTATACAATGAGCAGTTCTTC. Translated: CASSPTWTSGVYNEQFF.

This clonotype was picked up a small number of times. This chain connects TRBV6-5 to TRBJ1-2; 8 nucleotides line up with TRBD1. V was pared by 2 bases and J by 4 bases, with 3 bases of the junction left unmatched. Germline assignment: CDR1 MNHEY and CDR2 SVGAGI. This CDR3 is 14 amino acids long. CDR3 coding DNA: TGTGCCAGCAGTTACATTGGACAGGGCTATGGCTACACCTTC. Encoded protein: CASSYIGQGYGYTF.

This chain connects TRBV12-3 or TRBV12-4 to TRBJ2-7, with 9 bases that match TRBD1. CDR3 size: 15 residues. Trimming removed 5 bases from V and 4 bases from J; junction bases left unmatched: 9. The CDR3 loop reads CASSGTGTGLYEQYF. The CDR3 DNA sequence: TGTGCCAGCAGTGGGACCGGGACAGGGCTGTACGAGCAGTACTTC.

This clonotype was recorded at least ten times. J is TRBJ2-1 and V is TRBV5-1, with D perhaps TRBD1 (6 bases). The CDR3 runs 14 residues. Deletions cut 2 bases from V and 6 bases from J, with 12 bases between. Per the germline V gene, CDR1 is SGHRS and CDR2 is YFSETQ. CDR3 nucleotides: TGCGCCAGCAGCTTCGTGGGGACAATCAATGAGCAGTTCTTC. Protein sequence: CASSFVGTINEQFF.

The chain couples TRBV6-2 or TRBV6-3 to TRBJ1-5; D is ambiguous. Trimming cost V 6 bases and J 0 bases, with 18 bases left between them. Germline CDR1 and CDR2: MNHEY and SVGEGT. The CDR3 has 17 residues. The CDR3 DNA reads TGTGCCAGCAGCCGTCCCGTGGAGAGGGATAGCAATCAGCCCCAGCATTTT. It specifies CASSRPVERDSNQPQHF.

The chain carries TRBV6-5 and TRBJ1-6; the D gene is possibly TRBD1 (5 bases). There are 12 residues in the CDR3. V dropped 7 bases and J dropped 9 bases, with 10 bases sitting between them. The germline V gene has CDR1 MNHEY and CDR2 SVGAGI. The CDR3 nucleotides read TGTGCCAGCAAGTTCGGGGGTTCACCCCTCCACTTT. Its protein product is CASKFGGSPLHF.

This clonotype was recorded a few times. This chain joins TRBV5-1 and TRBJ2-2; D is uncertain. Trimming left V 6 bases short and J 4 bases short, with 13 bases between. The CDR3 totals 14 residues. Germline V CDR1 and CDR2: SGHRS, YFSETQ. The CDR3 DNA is TGCGCCAGCAACGTCAAGGACCTCACCGGGGAGCTGTTTTTT. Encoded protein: CASNVKDLTGELFF.

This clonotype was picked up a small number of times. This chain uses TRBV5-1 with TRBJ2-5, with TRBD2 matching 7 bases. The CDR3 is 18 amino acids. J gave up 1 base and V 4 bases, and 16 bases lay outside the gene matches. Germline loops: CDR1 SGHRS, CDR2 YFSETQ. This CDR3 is CASSINGRTRGSQETQYF. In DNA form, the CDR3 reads TGCGCCAGCAGCATAAACGGGAGGACTAGGGGAAGCCAAGAGACCCAGTACTTC.

CDR3 nucleotides: TGTGCCAGCAGCCGACGTGGGGAGAACCAAGAGACCCAGTACTTC. This encodes CASSRRGENQETQYF. The chain links TRBV3-1 to TRBJ2-5; D is possibly TRBD2 (5 bases). The V gene's germline CDR1 is LGHDT and CDR2 YNNKEL (reference sequence). CDR3 size: 15 residues. The germline V and J ends were trimmed by 4 bases and 0 bases, with 12 bases remaining between them.